The 26 T cell receptor beta chains below all came from one sample that was sequenced in a study of cytomegalovirus exposure and HLA in healthy donors. In the PCR, 60 Vbeta and 13 Jbeta primers were used. Profiled with immunoSEQ multiplex PCR; TCRdb holds only in-frame clones, not every one. The table records around 140,000 clones, about three fifths of them present only once. Sequenced sample: PBMCs. The receptors here all came from a male donor in good health and CMV-seronegative.

A single count supports this clone. V is TRBV10-3 and J is TRBJ2-7; TRBD2 matches at 11 bases. J lost 1 base, V lost 5 bases, and 4 bases had no gene match. The germline gives CDR1 ENHRY, CDR2 SYGVKD. The CDR3 runs 15 residues. CDR3 loop: CAISQLAGASYEQYF. DNA for the CDR3: TGTGCCATCAGTCAACTAGCGGGGGCATCCTACGAGCAGTACTTC.

This clone was seen a few times. The rearrangement links TRBV4-1 to TRBJ2-5; 12 bases match TRBD1. Trimming at V came to 3 bases and at J to 4 bases, leaving 3 bases not matched to a gene. The CDR3 runs to 15 residues. CDR1 is MGHRA, CDR2 YSYEKL, per germline. The CDR3 DNA reads as TGCGCCAGCAGCCACCCGGGACAGGGGGCAGAGACCCAGTACTTC. It encodes CASSHPGQGAETQYF.

The V call is TRBV19, the J call TRBJ2-4; D ambiguous. Trimming stripped 7 bases from V and 7 bases from J, with 8 bases between. The CDR3 contains 11 residues. Germline CDR1 reads LNHDA; CDR2 reads SQIVND (reference sequence). DNA for the CDR3: TGTGCCAGTACCTCGAGGAACATTCAGTACTTC. This sequence encodes CASTSRNIQYF.

The gene calls are TRBV30 and TRBJ1-3; D call uncertain. CDR3 length: 14 amino acids. The V end lost 0 bases, the J end lost 0 bases, and 6 bases lay between the germline ends. CDR1 and CDR2 (germline): GTSNPN, SVGIG (reference sequence). CDR3 coding DNA: TGTGCCTGGAGTGTACGCGTCTCTGGAAACACCATATATTTT. Residues: CAWSVRVSGNTIYF. Full variable domain (remainder filled in from reference TRBV30 and TRBJ1-3): SQTIHQWPATLVQPVGSPLSLECTVEGTSNPNLYWYRQAAGRGLQLLFYSVGIGQISSEVPQNLSASRPQDRQFILSSKKLLLSDSGFYLCAWSVRVSGNTIYFGEGSWLTVV.

The V call is TRBV19, the J call TRBJ2-5; D unresolved. V was trimmed by 5 bases and J by 1 base, leaving 5 bases between them. The CDR3 is 12 amino acids. Germline V gene data show CDR1 as LNHDA and CDR2 as SQIVND (reference sequence). The CDR3 sequence is CASSPGQETQYF. Here the CDR3 DNA reads TGTGCCAGTAGTCCGGGCCAAGAGACCCAGTACTTC.

This clone occurred a few times. V is TRBV18 and J is TRBJ1-3; possible D gene TRBD1, 6 bases. Germline-derived CDR1 and CDR2 are KGHSH and LQKENI. CDR3 length: 16 residues. V was cut by 5 bases and J by 0 bases, with 14 bases left in between. The CDR3 loop reads CASSSLDSSSGNTIYF. The CDR3 bases are TGTGCCAGCTCATCCCTGGACAGTAGCTCTGGAAACACCATATATTTT.

The V call is TRBV30, the J call TRBJ2-3; 7 bases align to TRBD2. There are 14 residues in the CDR3. The V gene's germline CDR1 is GTSNPN and CDR2 SVGIG (reference sequence). The V gene end was trimmed by 2 bases and the J gene end by 3 bases; junction bases not matched to a gene: 5. This CDR3 reads CAWSPGGETDTQYF. The CDR3 DNA is TGTGCCTGGAGTCCGGGGGGAGAGACAGATACGCAGTATTTT.

The V gene is TRBV11-2, the J gene TRBJ2-3, with 7 bases that match TRBD1. Trimming cost V 5 bases and J 0 bases; bases outside gene matches: 5. CDR1 is SGHAT, CDR2 FQNNGV, per germline. The CDR3 has 15 amino acids. The CDR3 reads CASSQGQTSTDTQYF. CDR3 bases: TGTGCCAGCAGCCAGGGACAGACTAGCACAGATACGCAGTATTTT.

This rearrangement joins TRBV10-3 to TRBJ1-1; D call uncertain. The CDR3 contains 14 residues. Germline CDR1 reads ENHRY; CDR2 reads SYGVKD. Trimming stripped 3 bases from V and 1 base from J, with 9 bases between. This chain's CDR3 is CAISELPTNTEAFF. In DNA, the CDR3 is TGTGCCATCAGTGAACTCCCCACGAACACTGAAGCTTTCTTT.

A few counts support this clone. The V and J genes are TRBV30 and TRBJ1-2, with D uncertain. CDR1 and CDR2 from the germline V gene are GTSNPN and SVGIG (reference sequence). V lost 1 base and J 8 bases, leaving 8 bases between the germline ends. This CDR3 comprises 11 residues. CDR3 in DNA: TGTGCCTGGAGTGCGGGAGGAGGCTACACCTTC. It specifies CAWSAGGGYTF. Combining the CDR3 with reference TRBV30 and TRBJ1-2 gives the whole variable domain SQTIHQWPATLVQPVGSPLSLECTVEGTSNPNLYWYRQAAGRGLQLLFYSVGIGQISSEVPQNLSASRPQDRQFILSSKKLLLSDSGFYLCAWSAGGGYTFGSGTRLTVV.

V usage is TRBV5-1 and J usage is TRBJ2-5; 11 bases line up with TRBD2. Germline lookup yields CDR1 SGHRS and CDR2 YFSETQ. After removal of 0 bases from V and 2 bases from J, the junction contained 3 bases not matched to a gene. This CDR3 region has 16 residues. This CDR3 reads CASSLGPSGGQETQYF. The DNA for the CDR3 is TGCGCCAGCAGCTTGGGTCCTAGCGGGGGGCAAGAGACCCAGTACTTC.

V gene TRBV7-4 combines with J gene TRBJ2-3, with 7 nucleotides matching TRBD1. The CDR3 loop spans 16 amino acids. V shed 5 bases, J shed 2 bases, and the junction held 10 bases outside the gene matches. The germline V gene has CDR1 SGHVT and CDR2 SQSDAQ. Written as DNA, the CDR3 is TGTGCCAGCAGCCGTGGGACAGACATACACACAGATACGCAGTATTTT. This sequence encodes CASSRGTDIHTDTQYF.

This clone came up many times. The rearrangement links TRBV19 to TRBJ1-1, with a weak D call TRBD1 (5 bases). CDR1 is LNHDA and CDR2 is SQIVND in the germline V gene (reference sequence). The length of the CDR3 is 12 residues. Trimming removed 6 bases at V and 10 bases at J, with 15 bases between. Here the CDR3 reads CASRSPGQGAFF. The DNA of the CDR3 is TGTGCCAGTAGATCACCAGGGCAAGGAGCTTTCTTT.

The V and J genes are TRBV9 and TRBJ2-5, with D possibly being TRBD1 (6 bases). The germline CDR1 and CDR2 sequences are SGDLS and YYNGEE. Trimming took 0 bases from V and 5 from J, leaving 14 bases between them. The CDR3 loop spans 15 amino acids. The CDR3 sequence: CASSVVRGFVETQYF. The CDR3 DNA sequence: TGTGCCAGCAGCGTAGTCAGGGGTTTTGTTGAGACCCAGTACTTC.

This rearrangement joins TRBV6-5 to TRBJ2-7; 9 bases fit TRBD1. The CDR3 runs 14 residues. Trimming took 5 bases from V and 3 from J; bases not matched to a gene: 5. Germline CDR1 and CDR2: MNHEY and SVGAGI. Here the CDR3 DNA reads TGTGCCAGCAGTACAGGGGGCCGGGGCTACGAGCAGTACTTC. It encodes CASSTGGRGYEQYF.

This clone was seen only a few times. The chain links TRBV18 to TRBJ2-7; weak D call: TRBD2 (5 bases). Trimming took 0 bases from V and 0 from J, leaving 15 bases between them. This CDR3 contains 17 residues. Looked up from germline, CDR1 is KGHSH and CDR2 is LQKENI. This CDR3 is CASSPPSEIGGSYEQYF. The CDR3 DNA is TGTGCCAGCTCACCACCATCAGAGATTGGAGGCTCCTACGAGCAGTACTTC. The entire variable domain, with the rest obtained from reference TRBV18 and TRBJ2-7, is as follows: NAGVMQNPRHLVRRRGQEARLRCSPMKGHSHVYWYRQLPEEGLKFMVYLQKENIIDESGMPKERFSAEFPKEGPSILRIQQVVRGDSAAYFCASSPPSEIGGSYEQYFGPGTRLTVT.

Only a few counts were recorded for this clone. The V call is TRBV6-5, the J call TRBJ2-7; 7 nucleotides align to TRBD1. Germline values: CDR1 MNHEY, CDR2 SVGAGI. V lost 9 bases to trimming and J lost 0 bases; unmatched junction nucleotides: 5. The CDR3 covers 13 residues. CDR3 sequence: CASRQGNSYEQYF. CDR3 DNA: TGTGCCAGTCGACAGGGAAACTCCTACGAGCAGTACTTC.

In this sample, this clone turned up a few times. The gene calls are TRBV25-1 and TRBJ1-2; D gene uncertain. The germline V gene encodes CDR1 MGHDK and CDR2 SYGVNS. Trimming removed 3 bases from V and 7 bases from J, with 15 bases in between. The CDR3 length is 14 residues. Here the CDR3 reads CASSDGWERGGYTF. DNA for the CDR3: TGTGCCAGCAGTGATGGTTGGGAACGGGGTGGCTACACCTTC.

This clone appeared a single time. The chain has TRBV28 and TRBJ2-3; weak D call: TRBD2 (7 bases). The CDR3 sequence is 15 residues long. The germline V gene encodes CDR1 MDHEN and CDR2 SYDVKM. The V and J ends lost 5 bases and 1 base respectively, with 13 bases between them. Here the CDR3 DNA reads TGTGCCAGCAGTGTGGGGGGGGGCGGCACAGATACGCAGTATTTT. Protein sequence: CASSVGGGGTDTQYF.

This clone was seen ten or more times. This sequence joins TRBV19 and TRBJ2-7; tentative D call: TRBD1 (5 bases). The germline gives CDR1 LNHDA, CDR2 SQIVND (reference sequence). The CDR3 extends over 16 amino acids. Trimming removed 1 base at V and 4 bases at J, with 17 bases between. Written as DNA, the CDR3 is TGTGCCAGTAGTATAGCCCTGCCAGGGCCACAATACGAGCAGTACTTC. This codes for CASSIALPGPQYEQYF.

This clone was counted a few times. The chain has TRBV6-5 and TRBJ2-1, with TRBD2 matching 9 bases. V lost 4 bases, J lost 7 bases, and 8 bases stayed unmatched. The CDR3 covers 15 residues. Germline V lookup: CDR1 MNHEY, CDR2 SVGAGI. CDR3 residues: CASSWVPSGANEQFF. CDR3 in DNA: TGTGCCAGCAGTTGGGTGCCTAGCGGGGCGAATGAGCAGTTCTTC.

J is TRBJ1-4 and V is TRBV7-2; 8 bases fit TRBD1. The trim removed 5 bases at V and 6 bases at J, leaving 11 bases unmatched. The CDR3 runs 16 residues. The germline gives CDR1 SGHTA, CDR2 FQGNSA. CDR3 DNA sequence: TGTGCCAGCAGCCCATTGGGACAGGCGGGATATGAAAAACTGTTTTTT. As protein: CASSPLGQAGYEKLFF. The complete variable domain, with remaining parts taken from reference TRBV7-2 and TRBJ1-4, reads GAGVSQSPSNKVTEKGKDVELRCDPISGHTALYWYRQSLGQGLEFLIYFQGNSAPDKSGLPSDRFSAERTGGSVSTLTIQRTQQEDSAVYLCASSPLGQAGYEKLFFGSGTQLSVL.

The J gene is TRBJ2-2, the V gene TRBV27; 9 bases line up with TRBD1. V gave up 10 bases and J gave up 2 bases; unmatched junction bases: 5. The V gene's germline CDR1 is MNHEY and CDR2 SMNVEV (reference sequence). The CDR3 is 14 amino acids. The CDR3 reads CATRTGVNTGELFF. Written as DNA, the CDR3 is TGTGCCACCCGGACAGGGGTCAACACCGGGGAGCTGTTTTTT.

This clone appeared a single time. J is TRBJ2-3 and V is TRBV7-3; D is perhaps TRBD2 (5 bases). The CDR3 contains 13 residues. CDR1 SGHTA and CDR2 FQGTGA come from the germline V gene. V was cut by 5 bases and J by 4 bases, with 10 bases left in between. CDR3 sequence (DNA): TGTGCCAGCAGCCCCCTCGGGGCAGATACGCAGTATTTT. Translation: CASSPLGADTQYF. The full variable domain, with the rest looked up from reference TRBV7-3 and TRBJ2-3, is GAGVSQTPSNKVTEKGKYVELRCDPISGHTALYWYRQSLGQGPEFLIYFQGTGAADDSGLPNDRFFAVRPEGSVSTLKIQRTERGDSAVYLCASSPLGADTQYFGPGTRLTVL.

The J gene is TRBJ1-2, the V gene TRBV11-3; D is ambiguous. The germline V gene has CDR1 SGHNT and CDR2 YENEEA. Trimming removed 1 base at V and 3 bases at J, with 12 bases between. The CDR3 spans 15 residues. This CDR3 reads CASSLGSVLDYGYTF. The CDR3 bases are TGTGCCAGCAGCTTAGGTTCGGTCCTGGACTATGGCTACACCTTC.

This chain connects TRBV14 to TRBJ1-1; unclear D gene. The germline V gene has CDR1 SGHDN and CDR2 FVKESK. The CDR3 extends over 12 amino acids. V shed 4 bases and J shed 11 bases, with 14 bases lying between them. This CDR3 reads CASSLLRSMAFF. The DNA of the CDR3 is TGTGCCAGCAGCCTCCTGCGGTCGATGGCTTTCTTT.